These T cell receptor beta chains were read from a single sample in a study of blood T cell repertoires in COVID-19. TCRdb's copy holds only in-frame clones and misses some; the assay was immunoSEQ multiplex PCR. The sample includes 55,000 or so clones, around nine tenths of them seen just once. The sequenced sample consisted of peripheral blood. These TCRs come from a man aged 55 to 70 with active COVID-19. The CDR3 runs from the conserved cysteine through the conserved F or W.

V gene | CDR3 protein
TRBV27 | CASSTWDRLNTGELFF
TRBV27 | CASSTSGIGSYEQYF
TRBV6-1 | CASSEVRLTKETQYF
TRBV9 | CASSQRFGQGASGYTF
TRBV7-8 | CASRGGNEQFF
TRBV6-5 | CASKRGGQAYNEQFF
TRBV6-5 | CATRRLAGAGDTQYF
TRBV11-2 | CASSLMGGTQETQYF
TRBV27 | CATLQSNYGYTF
TRBV5-6 | CASSREGTPKRGYTF
TRBV9 | CASSMSGRVQETQYF
TRBV9 | CASSVGGTSSHEQYF
TRBV10-2 | CASSGGEGTGELFF
TRBV9 | CASSRGAGGSTDTQYF
TRBV24-1 | CATSPSSGSLDTQYF
TRBV19 | CASSPQGGREKLFF
TRBV14 | CASSQARAWGADTQYF
TRBV9 | CASSVGAMNEQFF
TRBV5-8 | CASSFYVSGANVLTF
TRBV10-1 | CASKAGGPTGELFF
TRBV19 | CATAAAGVYNEQFF
TRBV28 | CASSSGTSGSTGELFF
TRBV6-5 | CASVRGAVYNEQFF
TRBV6-5 | CASSYWGGGSSAEQYF
TRBV7-9 | CASSLDYSGRLAKNIQYF
TRBV28 | CASSRDAGLYQETQYF
TRBV5-1 | CASSLGGSSYNEQFF
TRBV4-1 | CASSQDRGSSMNTEAFF
TRBV7-2 | CASSLEGWGRTGGNTIYF
TRBV5-6 | CASYDGQGNSPLHF
TRBV5-1 | CASSSPTFPGLKVYEQYF
TRBV5-1 | CASSFSTGELFF
TRBV10-2 | CASGGTGRHNEQFF
TRBV6-1 | CASSLRASTDTQYF
TRBV15 | CATSRAGQRYNEQFF